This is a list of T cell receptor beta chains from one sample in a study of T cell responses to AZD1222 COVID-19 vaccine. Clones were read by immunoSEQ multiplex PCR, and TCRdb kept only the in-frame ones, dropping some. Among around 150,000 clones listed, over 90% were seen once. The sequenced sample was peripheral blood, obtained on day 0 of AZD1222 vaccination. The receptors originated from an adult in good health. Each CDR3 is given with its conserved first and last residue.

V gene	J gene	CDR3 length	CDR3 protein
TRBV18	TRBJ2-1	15	CASSPIPGIYNEQFF
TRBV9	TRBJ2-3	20	CASSVEPRPLLAEYTDTQYF
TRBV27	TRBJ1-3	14	CASSLSVSGNTIYF
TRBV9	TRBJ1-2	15	CASSVADSPNYGYTF
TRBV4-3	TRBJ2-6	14	CASSQQSGANVLTF
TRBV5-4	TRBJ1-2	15	CASSPGQVANYGYTF
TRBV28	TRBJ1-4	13	CASSSATNEKLFF
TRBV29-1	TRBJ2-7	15	CSVEFPGQGAYEQYF
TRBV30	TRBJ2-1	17	CAWSVERRLAGNNEQFF
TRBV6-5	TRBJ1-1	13	CASFKPGGAEAFF
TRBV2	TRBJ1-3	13	CASRGGAGNTIYF
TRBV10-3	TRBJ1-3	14	CAIRSGTSGNTIYF
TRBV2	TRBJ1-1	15	CASRSDRGSRSEAFF
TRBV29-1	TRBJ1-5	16	CSVLTGTAYSNQPQHF
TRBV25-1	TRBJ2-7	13	CASSEPGDYEQYF
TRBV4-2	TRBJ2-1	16	CASSQRRLAGGDEQFF
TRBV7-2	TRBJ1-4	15	CASSLAQGGGEKLFF
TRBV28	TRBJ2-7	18	CASKLPSRGQLNPYEQYF
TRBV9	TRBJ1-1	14	CASSGRWSDTEAFF
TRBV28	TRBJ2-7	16	CASRKTGSGYPYEQYF
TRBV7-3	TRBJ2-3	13	CASSLLVADTQYF
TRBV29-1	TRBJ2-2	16	CSVEGPGGPRAGELFF
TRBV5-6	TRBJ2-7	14	CASSFLAGFYEQYF
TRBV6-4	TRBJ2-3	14	CASSDGTSTDTQYF
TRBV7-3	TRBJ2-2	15	CASSQGVLGTGELFF
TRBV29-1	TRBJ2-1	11	CSVEQYNEQFF
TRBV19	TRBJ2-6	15	CASSIWGTGANVLTF
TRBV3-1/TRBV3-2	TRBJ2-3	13	CASSQDPAGEKYF
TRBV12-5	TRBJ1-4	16	CASGSTGGNGNEKLFF
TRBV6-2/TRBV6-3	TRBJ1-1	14	CASSNTGFGTEAFF
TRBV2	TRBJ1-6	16	CASRTGQATYNSPLHF
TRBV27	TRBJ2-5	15	CASSPRGGLQETQYF
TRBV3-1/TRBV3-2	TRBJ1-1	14	CASSSGNGFGEAFF
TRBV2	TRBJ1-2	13	CASRGQGADGYTF
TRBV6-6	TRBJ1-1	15	CASSLVLGQATEAFF
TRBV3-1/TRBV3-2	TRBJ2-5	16	CASSQDPSPRGKTQYF
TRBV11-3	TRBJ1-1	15	CASSLSGGTGTEAFF
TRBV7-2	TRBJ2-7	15	CASSFIGGGTHEQYF
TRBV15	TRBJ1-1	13	CATSREGRYEAFF
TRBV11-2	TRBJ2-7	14	CASSLEPVAYEQYF
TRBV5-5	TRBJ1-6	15	CASSLWAESNSPLHF
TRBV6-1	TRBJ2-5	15	CASSEAGGQQETQYF
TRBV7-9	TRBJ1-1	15	CASSLVMGLDTEAFF
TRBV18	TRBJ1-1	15	CASSPMDSGVTEAFF
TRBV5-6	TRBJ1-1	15	CASSIPGHSNTEAFF
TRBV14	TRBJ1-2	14	CASSQDVTALGYTF
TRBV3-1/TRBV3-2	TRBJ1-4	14	CASSPGEGYEKLFF
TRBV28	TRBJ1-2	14	CASTDTGPIYGYTF
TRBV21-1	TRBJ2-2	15	CASIQRGGNTGELFF
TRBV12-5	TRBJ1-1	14	CASGLVAGIGEAFF
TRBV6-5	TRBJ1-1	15	CASRSRTGGGTEAFF
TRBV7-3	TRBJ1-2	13	CASSPDGNYGYTF
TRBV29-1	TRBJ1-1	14	CSVEGGGRITEAFF
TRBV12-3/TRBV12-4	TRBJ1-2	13	CASVPGHLYGYTF
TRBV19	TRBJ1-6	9	CGWDSPLHF
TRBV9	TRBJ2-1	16	CASSVGGAGSYNEQFF
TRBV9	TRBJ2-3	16	CASSVVGWAETDTQYF
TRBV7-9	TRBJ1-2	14	CASSGTDRGGGYTF
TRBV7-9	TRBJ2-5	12	CASSLEAETQYF
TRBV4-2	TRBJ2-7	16	CASSQEAGSTAYEQYF